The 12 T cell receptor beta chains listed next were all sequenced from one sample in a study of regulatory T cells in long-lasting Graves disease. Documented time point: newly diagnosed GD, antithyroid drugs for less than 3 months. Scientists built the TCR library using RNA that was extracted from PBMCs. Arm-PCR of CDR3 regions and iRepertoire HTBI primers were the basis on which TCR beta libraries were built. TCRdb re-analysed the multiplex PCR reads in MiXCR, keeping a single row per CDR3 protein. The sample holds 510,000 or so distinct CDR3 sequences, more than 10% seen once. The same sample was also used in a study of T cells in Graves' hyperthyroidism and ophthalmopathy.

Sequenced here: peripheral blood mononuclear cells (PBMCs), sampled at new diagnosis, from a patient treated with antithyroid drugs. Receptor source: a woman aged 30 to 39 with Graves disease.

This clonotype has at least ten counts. Written as DNA, the CDR3 is TGTGCCAGCAGCAGACCGCCGGGACGGGGGAGTAGCAATCAGCCCCAGCATTTT. Protein: CASSRPPGRGSSNQPQHF. The chain carries TRBV7-3 and TRBJ1-5; a possible D gene is TRBD1 (5 bases). The germline CDR1 and CDR2 sequences are SGHTA and FQGTGA. CDR3 length: 18 amino acids. Deletions cut 5 bases from V and 0 bases from J, with 20 bases between. Full variable domain (missing parts from reference TRBV7-3 and TRBJ1-5): GAGVSQTPSNKVTEKGKYVELRCDPISGHTALYWYRQSLGQGPEFLIYFQGTGAADDSGLPNDRFFAVRPEGSVSTLKIQRTERGDSAVYLCASSRPPGRGSSNQPQHFGDGTRLSIL.

CDR3 protein: CASSLDIINQPQHF. Here the CDR3 DNA reads TGTGCCAGCAGCTTGGACATAATCAATCAGCCCCAGCATTTT. The chain employs TRBV5-5 and TRBJ1-5; no clear D. Germline CDR1 reads SGHKS; CDR2 reads YYEKEE (reference sequence). The CDR3 runs 14 residues. Trimming removed 0 bases at V and 3 bases at J, with 7 bases between.

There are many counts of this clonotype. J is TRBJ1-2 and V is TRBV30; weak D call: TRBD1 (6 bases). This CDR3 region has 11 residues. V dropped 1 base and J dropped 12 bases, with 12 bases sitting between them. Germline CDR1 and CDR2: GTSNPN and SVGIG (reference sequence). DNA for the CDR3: TGTGCCTGGAGTGCTCTGGGACACCACACCTTC. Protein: CAWSALGHHTF.

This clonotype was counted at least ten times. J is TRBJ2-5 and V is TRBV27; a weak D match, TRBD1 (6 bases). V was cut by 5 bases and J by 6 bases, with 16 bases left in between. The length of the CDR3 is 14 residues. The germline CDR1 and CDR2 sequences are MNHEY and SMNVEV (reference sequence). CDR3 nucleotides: TGTGCCAGCAGTGGACAGCCACTTAGAAAGACCCAGTACTTC. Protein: CASSGQPLRKTQYF.

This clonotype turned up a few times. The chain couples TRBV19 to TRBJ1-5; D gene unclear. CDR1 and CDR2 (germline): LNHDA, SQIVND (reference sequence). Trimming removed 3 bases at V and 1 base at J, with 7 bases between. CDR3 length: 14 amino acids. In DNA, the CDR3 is TGTGCCAGTAGTATTGGGTGGAGCAATCAGCCCCAGCATTTT. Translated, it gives CASSIGWSNQPQHF.

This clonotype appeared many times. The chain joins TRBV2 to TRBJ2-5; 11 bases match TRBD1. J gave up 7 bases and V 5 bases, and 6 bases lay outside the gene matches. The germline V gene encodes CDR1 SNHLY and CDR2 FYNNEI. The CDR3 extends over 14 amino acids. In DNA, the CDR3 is TGTGCCAGCAGTCAGGACAGGGGGCCTGGGACCCAGTACTTC. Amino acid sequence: CASSQDRGPGTQYF. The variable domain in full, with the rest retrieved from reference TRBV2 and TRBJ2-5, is EPEVTQTPSHQVTQMGQEVILRCVPISNHLYFYWYRQILGQKVEFLVSFYNNEISEKSEIFDDQFSVERPDGSNFTLKIRSTKLEDSAMYFCASSQDRGPGTQYFGPGTRLLVL.

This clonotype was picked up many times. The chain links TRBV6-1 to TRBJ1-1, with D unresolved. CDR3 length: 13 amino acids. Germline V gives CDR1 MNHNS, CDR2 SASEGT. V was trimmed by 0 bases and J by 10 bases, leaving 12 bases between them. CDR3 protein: CASSEARRVRAFF. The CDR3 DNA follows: TGTGCCAGCAGTGAAGCACGACGAGTTAGAGCTTTCTTT.

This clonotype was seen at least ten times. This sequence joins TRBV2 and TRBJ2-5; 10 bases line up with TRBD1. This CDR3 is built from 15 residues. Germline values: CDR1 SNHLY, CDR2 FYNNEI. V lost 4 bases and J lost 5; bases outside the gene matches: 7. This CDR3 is CASSVGTGARETQYF. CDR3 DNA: TGTGCCAGCAGTGTTGGGACAGGGGCTCGGGAGACCCAGTACTTC.

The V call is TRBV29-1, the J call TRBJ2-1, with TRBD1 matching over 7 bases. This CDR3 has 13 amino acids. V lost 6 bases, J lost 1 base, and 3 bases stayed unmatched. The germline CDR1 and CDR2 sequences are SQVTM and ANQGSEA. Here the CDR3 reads CSVTGNSYNEQFF. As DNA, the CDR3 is TGCAGCGTGACAGGGAATTCCTACAATGAGCAGTTCTTC.

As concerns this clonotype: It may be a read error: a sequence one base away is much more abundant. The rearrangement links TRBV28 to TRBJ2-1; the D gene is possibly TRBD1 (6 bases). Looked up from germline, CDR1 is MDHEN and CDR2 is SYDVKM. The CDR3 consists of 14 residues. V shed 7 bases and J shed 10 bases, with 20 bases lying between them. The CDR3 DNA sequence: TGTGCCAGCAACCCTGGGACACCGACCGACGAGCAGTTCTTC. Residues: CASNPGTPTDEQFF. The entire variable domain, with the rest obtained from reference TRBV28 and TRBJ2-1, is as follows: DVKVTQSSRYLVKRTGEKVFLECVQDMDHENMFWYRQDPGLGLRLIYFSYDVKMKEKGDIPEGYSVSREKKERFSLILESASTNQTSMYLCASNPGTPTDEQFFGPGTRLTVL.

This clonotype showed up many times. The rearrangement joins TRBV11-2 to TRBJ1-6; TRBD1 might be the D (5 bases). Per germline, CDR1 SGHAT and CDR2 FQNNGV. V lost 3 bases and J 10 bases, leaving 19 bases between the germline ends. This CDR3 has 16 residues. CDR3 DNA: TGTGCCAGCAGCTTTCAGGGATACGTTTCCCGCTCACCCCTCCACTTT. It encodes CASSFQGYVSRSPLHF. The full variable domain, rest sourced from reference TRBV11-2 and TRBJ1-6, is EAGVAQSPRYKIIEKRQSVAFWCNPISGHATLYWYQQILGQGPKLLIQFQNNGVVDDSQLPKDRFSAERLKGVDSTLKIQPAKLEDSAVYLCASSFQGYVSRSPLHFGNGTRLTVT.

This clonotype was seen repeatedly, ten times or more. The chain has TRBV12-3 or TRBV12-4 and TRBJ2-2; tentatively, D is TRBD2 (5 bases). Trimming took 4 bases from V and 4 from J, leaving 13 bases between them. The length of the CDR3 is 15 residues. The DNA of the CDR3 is TGTGCCAGCAGTTCACCTAGCATTTCCACCGGGGAGCTGTTTTTT. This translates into CASSSPSISTGELFF.